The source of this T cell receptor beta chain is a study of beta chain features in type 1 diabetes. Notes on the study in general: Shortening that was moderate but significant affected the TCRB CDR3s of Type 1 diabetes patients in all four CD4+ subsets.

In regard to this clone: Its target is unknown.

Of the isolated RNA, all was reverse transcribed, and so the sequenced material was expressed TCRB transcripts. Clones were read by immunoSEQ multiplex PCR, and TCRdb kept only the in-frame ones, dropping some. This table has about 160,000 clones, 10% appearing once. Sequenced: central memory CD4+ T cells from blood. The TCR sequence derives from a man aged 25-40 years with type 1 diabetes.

CDR3 sequence: CASTSGGLAMRVTETQYF. CDR3 nucleotide sequence: TGTGCCAGCACCTCCGGGGGACTAGCGATGCGGGTAACGGAGACCCAGTACTTC. V usage is TRBV5-5 and J usage is TRBJ2-5, with 10 bases that match TRBD2. Germline trimming cut 6 bases from V and 5 bases from J; bases unmatched to any gene: 19. Germline CDR1 reads SGHKS; CDR2 reads YYEKEE (reference sequence). CDR3 length: 18 amino acids. Using reference TRBV5-5 and TRBJ2-5 for the parts outside the CDR3, the full variable domain is DAGVTQSPTHLIKTRGQQVTLRCSPISGHKSVSWYQQVLGQGPQFIFQYYEKEERGRGNFPDRFSARQFPNYSSELNVNALLLGDSALYLCASTSGGLAMRVTETQYFGPGTRLLVL.